The entry below gives a single TCR beta chain sequence along with its context. Measured with immunoSEQ multiplex PCR; TCRdb has only the in-frame clones, and not every one. This table has approximately 130,000 clones, 70% to 90% appearing once. The source of the sample is a study of blood T cell repertoires in COVID-19. Trimming removed 1 base from V and 6 bases from J, with 7 bases in between. The CDR3 is made up of 13 amino acids. From germline, CDR1 is MDHEN and CDR2 SYDVKM. The TCR sequence derives from a woman between 50 and 59 years old who had recovered from COVID-19. Sequencing was performed on peripheral blood. This chain links TRBV28 with TRBJ1-5; D ambiguous. CDR3 sequence: CASSLLVGQPQHF. The DNA of the CDR3 is TGTGCCAGCAGTTTATTGGTCGGTCAGCCCCAGCATTTT.